This TCR beta chain was identified during a study of control samples from healthy donors and cancer patients. Method: immunoSEQ multiplex PCR; TCRdb's copy keeps in-frame clones and lacks some. The sample holds some 48,000 clones, 93% seen once. Trimming shortened V by 11 bases and J by 9 bases, and 17 bases separated the two germline ends. There are 12 residues in the CDR3. Per germline, CDR1 LGHDT and CDR2 YNNKEL (reference sequence). This TCR derives from a woman aged 45-65 years with head and neck cancer. Sequencing used PBMCs. The V gene is TRBV3-1 (or the pseudogene TRBV3-2), the J gene TRBJ2-1, with D tentatively TRBD2 (6 bases). CDR3 coding DNA: TGTGCCCTCCTGGGCGGGAAGGGTGAGCAGTTCTTC. Translating gives CALLGGKGEQFF.